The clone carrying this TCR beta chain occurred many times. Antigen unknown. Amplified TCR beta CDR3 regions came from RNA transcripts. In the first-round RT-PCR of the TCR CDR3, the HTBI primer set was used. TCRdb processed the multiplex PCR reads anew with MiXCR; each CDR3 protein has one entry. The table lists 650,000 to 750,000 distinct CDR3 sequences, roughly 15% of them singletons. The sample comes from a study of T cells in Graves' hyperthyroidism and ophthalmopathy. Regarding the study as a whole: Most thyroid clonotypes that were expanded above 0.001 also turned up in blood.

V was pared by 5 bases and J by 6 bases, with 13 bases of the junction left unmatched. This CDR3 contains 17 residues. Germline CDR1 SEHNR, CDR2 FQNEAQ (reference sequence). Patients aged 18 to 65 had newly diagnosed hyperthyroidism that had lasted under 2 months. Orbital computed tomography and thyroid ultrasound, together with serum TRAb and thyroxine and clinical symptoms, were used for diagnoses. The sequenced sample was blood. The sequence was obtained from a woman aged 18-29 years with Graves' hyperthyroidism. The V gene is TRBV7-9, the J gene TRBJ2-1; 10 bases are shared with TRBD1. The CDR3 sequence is CASSSSSPGQGSNEQFF. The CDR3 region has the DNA TGTGCCAGCAGCAGTAGCAGCCCGGGACAGGGGAGCAATGAGCAGTTCTTC.